Listed here are 32 T cell receptor beta chains from one sample, sequenced in a study of beta chain features in type 1 diabetes. The whole isolated RNA underwent reverse transcription, so sequencing captured expressed TCRB transcripts. TCRdb's copy holds only in-frame clones and misses some; the assay was immunoSEQ multiplex PCR. The sample contains about 900,000 clones, about 17% of which appear only once. The material sequenced was naive CD4+ T cells from blood. The receptors were sampled from a woman aged 18-29 years in good health.

The chain joins TRBV7-9 to TRBJ2-1; D might be TRBD2 (6 bases). Germline CDR1 is SEHNR and CDR2 is FQNEAQ (reference sequence). V was cut by 5 bases and J by 11 bases, with 13 bases left in between. This CDR3 comprises 12 residues. The DNA of the CDR3 is TGTGCCAGCAGCCCTCCGGGACTTAAGCAGTTCTTC. Its translation: CASSPPGLKQFF.

The rearrangement joins TRBV13 to TRBJ2-3, with 8 bases that match TRBD1. The germline V gene encodes CDR1 PRHDT and CDR2 FYEKMQ (reference sequence). There are 13 residues in the CDR3. The J segment lost 5 bases and the V segment lost 5 bases, leaving 3 bases of the junction unmatched. CDR3 coding DNA: TGTGCCAGCAGCCCACAGGGGGGAGATACGCAGTATTTT. Residues: CASSPQGGDTQYF.

A remark on this clone: It may be a read error: a sequence one base away is much more abundant. Other DNA sequences within the sample encode an identical CDR3. This chain uses TRBV7-6 with TRBJ2-5, with no clear D. The V gene lost 5 bases and the J gene lost 1 base, with 2 bases spanning the gap. Germline-derived CDR1 and CDR2 are SGHVS and FNYEAQ. This CDR3 is built from 11 residues. The CDR3 DNA follows: TGTGCCAGCAGCCTCCAAGAGACCCAGTACTTC. It specifies CASSLQETQYF.

This chain links TRBV5-1 with TRBJ1-3, with a weak D call TRBD1 (6 bases). This CDR3 is 16 amino acids long. The ends were cut back, 0 bases at V and 1 base at J, with 11 bases in the middle. In germline, CDR1 is SGHRS, CDR2 YFSETQ. DNA of the CDR3: TGCGCCAGCAGCTTGGCGTTACAGGGTTCTGGAAACACCATATATTTT. Translation: CASSLALQGSGNTIYF.

This chain connects TRBV5-6 to TRBJ2-1, with D uncertain. Trimming took 3 bases from V and 10 from J, leaving 8 bases between them. Looked up from germline, CDR1 is SGHDT and CDR2 is YYEEEE. This CDR3 is 11 amino acids long. CDR3 DNA: TGTGCCAGCAGCTATGGGTACGAGCAGTTCTTC. Translating gives CASSYGYEQFF.

The chain uses TRBV9 and TRBJ2-2, with D possibly being TRBD2 (5 bases). This CDR3 contains 15 residues. Trimming removed 6 bases at V and 0 bases at J, with 12 bases between. Germline CDR1 SGDLS, CDR2 YYNGEE. This CDR3 reads CASKAGGTNTGELFF. CDR3 DNA sequence: TGTGCCAGCAAGGCGGGCGGAACGAACACCGGGGAGCTGTTTTTT. Variable domain in full (rest from reference TRBV9 and TRBJ2-2): DSGVTQTPKHLITATGQRVTLRCSPRSGDLSVYWYQQSLDQGLQFLIQYYNGEERAKGNILERFSAQQFPDLHSELNLSSLELGDSALYFCASKAGGTNTGELFFGEGSRLTVL.

This clone has just a few counts. The chain recombines TRBV27 with TRBJ1-1, with TRBD1 identical over 7 bases. CDR1 and CDR2 from the germline V gene are MNHEY and SMNVEV (reference sequence). This CDR3 spans 14 amino acids. After removal of 4 bases from V and 4 bases from J, the junction contained 6 bases not matched to a gene. CDR3 sequence (DNA): TGTGCCAGCAGTTCGCCGACAGGGCGCACTGAAGCTTTCTTT. The encoded protein is CASSSPTGRTEAFF.

The chain uses TRBV5-6 and TRBJ1-5; D perhaps matches TRBD1 (6 bases). This CDR3 contains 15 residues. Per germline, CDR1 SGHDT and CDR2 YYEEEE. Trimming stripped 2 bases from V and 7 bases from J, with 16 bases between. CDR3 residues: CASSFFQGSGQPQHF. CDR3 nucleotide sequence: TGTGCCAGCAGCTTCTTTCAGGGGTCTGGGCAGCCCCAGCATTTT.

The rearrangement uses TRBV9 and TRBJ2-1; 9 bases are shared with TRBD2. The J segment lost 5 bases and the V segment lost 4 bases, leaving 10 bases of the junction unmatched. The CDR3 is 16 amino acids. Germline values: CDR1 SGDLS, CDR2 YYNGEE. The CDR3 DNA is TGTGCCAGCAGCCCTCGGGCTAGCGGGATAAACAATGAGCAGTTCTTC. Its translation: CASSPRASGINNEQFF. Drawing the rest from reference TRBV9 and TRBJ2-1, the complete variable domain is DSGVTQTPKHLITATGQRVTLRCSPRSGDLSVYWYQQSLDQGLQFLIQYYNGEERAKGNILERFSAQQFPDLHSELNLSSLELGDSALYFCASSPRASGINNEQFFGPGTRLTVL.

V and J are TRBV6-5 and TRBJ2-3; possibly TRBD1 for D (5 bases). Germline lookup yields CDR1 MNHEY and CDR2 SVGAGI. V lost 9 bases, J lost 1 base, and 14 bases lay in between. The CDR3 extends over 14 amino acids. The DNA of the CDR3 is TGTGCCAGTAGACGACAGCTACGCACAGATACGCAGTATTTT. Protein sequence: CASRRQLRTDTQYF.

The gene calls are TRBV10-3 and TRBJ1-2; 10 nucleotides match TRBD1. This CDR3 contains 14 residues. Trimming cost V 5 bases and J 6 bases; bases outside gene matches: 6. Germline V gives CDR1 ENHRY, CDR2 SYGVKD. The CDR3 DNA sequence: TGTGCCATCAGTATGGACAGGGGGGCTGATGGCTACACCTTC. Its translation is CAISMDRGADGYTF.

This clone occurred a few times. This chain connects TRBV6-5 to TRBJ2-1, with D perhaps TRBD1 or TRBD2 (6 bases each). The CDR3 loop spans 13 amino acids. Per germline, CDR1 MNHEY and CDR2 SVGAGI. Trimming removed 6 bases at V and 7 bases at J, with 13 bases between. As DNA, the CDR3 is TGTGCCAGCAGGCCAAGAGGGGGGAATGAGCAGTTCTTC. Its protein product is CASRPRGGNEQFF.

The CDR3 is CASSLAPWVRRSAGELFF. The CDR3 DNA reads as TGTGCCAGCAGCTTGGCCCCATGGGTTAGGCGGAGCGCCGGGGAGCTGTTTTTT. This chain joins TRBV5-4 and TRBJ2-2; no firm D call. The ends were cut back, 0 bases at V and 6 bases at J, with 21 bases in the middle. Germline V CDR1 and CDR2: SGHNT, YYREEE (reference sequence). This CDR3 region has 18 residues.

This rearrangement joins TRBV7-3 to TRBJ2-2; 7 bases line up with TRBD2. The CDR3 loop spans 15 amino acids. Germline CDR1 is SGHTA and CDR2 is FQGTGA. V gave up 2 bases and J gave up 3 bases; unmatched junction bases: 3. DNA for the CDR3: TGTGCCAGCAGCTTATACGGGGGGTACACCGGGGAGCTGTTTTTT. Translation gives CASSLYGGYTGELFF.

Regarding this clone: One end of the junction is discordant with germline, which a read error may explain. This chain joins TRBV7-8 and TRBJ2-1, with TRBD2 matching over 9 bases. CDR1 SGHVS and CDR2 FQNEAQ come from the germline V gene. The CDR3 is made up of 13 amino acids. CDR3 sequence reads: CASSLDLSGSGIF. The CDR3 DNA reads as TGTGCCAGCAGCTTAGATCTTAGCGGGAGTGGGATCTTC.

This clone was counted only a few times. Other DNA sequences from this sample encode an identical CDR3 as well. The chain has TRBV7-3 and TRBJ2-2; D not certain. Germline-derived CDR1 and CDR2 are SGHTA and FQGTGA. The CDR3 extends over 13 amino acids. V was cut by 3 bases and J by 1 base, with 3 bases left in between. DNA of the CDR3: TGTGCCAGCAGCTTGGGGAACACCGGGGAGCTGTTTTTT. Protein product: CASSLGNTGELFF.

The sample holds a few counts of this clone. V is TRBV7-2 and J is TRBJ2-3; 12 bases fit TRBD2. The germline V gene encodes CDR1 SGHTA and CDR2 FQGNSA. This CDR3 contains 15 residues. J lost 9 bases, V lost 1 base, and 5 bases had no gene match. The DNA of the CDR3 is TGTGCCAGCAGCTTAGGTGGACTAGCGGGGTCGACGCAGTATTTT. This translates into CASSLGGLAGSTQYF.

With regard to this clone: A read error may account for a junction end that differs from germline. V usage is TRBV5-6 and J usage is TRBJ2-3, with a tentative D call TRBD2 (5 bases). The CDR3 consists of 13 residues. The germline CDR1 and CDR2 sequences are SGHDT and YYEEEE. The CDR3 loop reads CASSWRPLDSGDF. DNA of the CDR3: TGTGCCAGCAGCTGGAGACCCCTGGATTCCGGGGATTTT.

This clone was found a few times. The chain employs TRBV7-2 and TRBJ2-5; TRBD2 aligns across 7 bases. Germline V gene sequence: CDR1 SGHTA, CDR2 FQGNSA. CDR3 length: 17 residues. V shed 3 bases and J 4 bases; nucleotides not matched to a gene: 14. The CDR3 here is CASSLSPAGAVRETQYF. The CDR3 DNA is TGTGCCAGCAGCTTGTCCCCTGCGGGAGCAGTGAGAGAGACCCAGTACTTC. Drawing the rest from reference TRBV7-2 and TRBJ2-5, the complete variable domain is GAGVSQSPSNKVTEKGKDVELRCDPISGHTALYWYRQSLGQGLEFLIYFQGNSAPDKSGLPSDRFSAERTGGSVSTLTIQRTQQEDSAVYLCASSLSPAGAVRETQYFGPGTRLLVL.

The chain uses TRBV19 and TRBJ1-4; D ambiguous. CDR3 size: 13 residues. Trimming removed 3 bases at V and 8 bases at J, with 10 bases between. Looked up from germline, CDR1 is LNHDA and CDR2 is SQIVND (reference sequence). For the CDR3, the DNA is TGTGCCAGTAGTATCGGGAGGACCGAAAAACTGTTTTTT. Translating gives CASSIGRTEKLFF.

This clone has only a few counts. The chain uses TRBV9 and TRBJ2-1, with D possibly TRBD2 on 5 matching bases. The CDR3 spans 16 residues. Germline V gene sequence: CDR1 SGDLS, CDR2 YYNGEE. Trimming cost V 4 bases and J 2 bases, with 16 bases left between them. CDR3 sequence reads: CASSIRRGRAYNEQFF. The CDR3 nucleotides read TGTGCCAGCAGCATCCGTCGGGGTAGGGCCTACAATGAGCAGTTCTTC.

DNA of the CDR3: TGTGCCACCAGCACCGGGACAGTAAACACCGGGGAGCTGTTTTTT. Its translation is CATSTGTVNTGELFF. This rearrangement joins TRBV15 to TRBJ2-2; 7 bases fit TRBD1. Germline CDR1 and CDR2: LNHNV and YYDKDF (reference sequence). This CDR3 contains 15 residues. The V gene end was trimmed by 4 bases and the J gene end by 2 bases; junction bases not matched to a gene: 4.

This clone has more than one count but fewer than ten. The chain employs TRBV2 and TRBJ2-7, with 7 bases lining up with TRBD1. This CDR3 has 11 residues. Trimming took 8 bases from V and 6 from J; bases not matched to a gene: 4. Germline assignment: CDR1 SNHLY and CDR2 FYNNEI. The CDR3 sequence is CASGAGGEQYF. CDR3 nucleotides: TGTGCCAGCGGTGCAGGGGGCGAGCAGTACTTC. The entire variable domain, with the rest obtained from reference TRBV2 and TRBJ2-7, is as follows: EPEVTQTPSHQVTQMGQEVILRCVPISNHLYFYWYRQILGQKVEFLVSFYNNEISEKSEIFDDQFSVERPDGSNFTLKIRSTKLEDSAMYFCASGAGGEQYFGPGTRLTVT.

This chain links TRBV7-8 with TRBJ1-3, with TRBD1 matching 7 bases. CDR3 length: 15 residues. V trimming: 3 bases; J trimming: 0 bases; junction bases outside the gene matches: 2. Per germline, CDR1 SGHVS and CDR2 FQNEAQ. CDR3 in DNA: TGTGCCAGCAGCTTCGCAGGGGGCTCTGGAAACACCATATATTTT. Its translation: CASSFAGGSGNTIYF.

This sequence joins TRBV7-2 and TRBJ2-1; a possible D gene is TRBD1 (5 bases). Germline CDR1 and CDR2: SGHTA and FQGNSA. The CDR3 length is 13 residues. The V and J ends lost 5 bases and 4 bases respectively, with 9 bases between them. The CDR3 nucleotides read TGTGCCAGCAGCGTACAGGAGTACAATGAGCAGTTCTTC. It specifies CASSVQEYNEQFF.

This clone was found a few times. The V and J genes are TRBV6-5 and TRBJ2-3; D is perhaps TRBD2 (5 bases). The CDR3 totals 14 residues. Germline V gene data show CDR1 as MNHEY and CDR2 as SVGAGI. V lost 6 bases, J lost 6 bases, and 16 bases lay in between. CDR3 coding DNA: TGTGCCAGCAGCCCCCGGGGTTCCGAGGATACGCAGTATTTT. It yields the protein CASSPRGSEDTQYF.

This clone showed up just a few times. The chain joins TRBV7-2 to TRBJ1-2; tentative D call: TRBD1 (5 bases). With 0 bases removed from V and 7 bases from J, the gap between germline ends came to 9 bases. This CDR3 has 13 amino acids. The germline V gene has CDR1 SGHTA and CDR2 FQGNSA. The CDR3, as DNA: TGTGCCAGCAGCTTAGCGAGAGGGGTTGGCTACACCTTC. Amino acids: CASSLARGVGYTF.

A word on this clone: Distinct nucleotide sequences in the sample also encode this CDR3. The chain joins TRBV6-1 to TRBJ2-1, with 8 positions matching TRBD2. Per the germline V gene, CDR1 is MNHNS and CDR2 is SASEGT. The CDR3 sequence is 14 residues long. Trimming removed 4 bases from V and 4 bases from J; junction bases left unmatched: 3. CDR3 in DNA: TGTGCCAGCAGTGGTACTAGCGGTTACAATGAGCAGTTCTTC. The encoded protein is CASSGTSGYNEQFF.

This clone was detected a few times. The V gene is TRBV28, the J gene TRBJ1-5, with TRBD1 matching 7 bases. The V segment lost 5 bases and the J segment 9 bases; nucleotides outside the gene matches: 7. The CDR3 consists of 13 residues. Per germline, CDR1 MDHEN and CDR2 SYDVKM. The DNA of the CDR3 is TGTGCCAGCAGTCGGGACAGCCGCGGGCCCCAGCATTTT. It is translated as CASSRDSRGPQHF.

This clone has only a few counts. V and J are TRBV15 and TRBJ2-7, with D possibly matching TRBD2 (6 bases). Trimming removed 3 bases from V and 3 bases from J, with 12 bases in between. The germline V gene encodes CDR1 LNHNV and CDR2 YYDKDF (reference sequence). The CDR3 is 14 amino acids. The CDR3: CATSSRGGGYEQYF. CDR3 DNA: TGTGCCACCAGCAGCCGTGGGGGAGGCTACGAGCAGTACTTC. The full variable domain, in which reference TRBV15 and TRBJ2-7 provide the parts outside the CDR3, is DAMVIQNPRYQVTQFGKPVTLSCSQTLNHNVMYWYQQKSSQAPKLLFHYYDKDFNNEADTPDNFQSRRPNTSFCFLDIRSPGLGDTAMYLCATSSRGGGYEQYFGPGTRLTVT.

This clone was seen more than once but under ten times. Other DNA sequences in this specimen translate into the identical CDR3. The chain uses TRBV7-2 and TRBJ2-7; D is uncertain. V was pared by 5 bases and J by 3 bases, with 5 bases between. The CDR3 sequence is 11 residues long. Germline CDR1 SGHTA, CDR2 FQGNSA. CDR3 nucleotide sequence: TGTGCCAGCAGCCGGAACTACGAGCAGTACTTC. Translating it yields CASSRNYEQYF.

This clone was detected a few times. This rearrangement joins TRBV2 to TRBJ2-3; no clear D. The CDR3 extends over 13 amino acids. The germline V and J ends were trimmed by 6 bases and 2 bases, with 9 bases remaining between them. Germline V CDR1 and CDR2: SNHLY, FYNNEI. The CDR3 loop is CASRGLLTDTQYF. CDR3 in DNA: TGTGCCAGCAGGGGCCTCCTCACAGATACGCAGTATTTT.